This T cell receptor (beta chain) originates from a study of molecular identifiers for immune sequencing clone quantification (dated by TCRdb to the late 2010s). Looking at the study overall: In a replicate experiment, RNA from roughly 18,000 or 92,000 naive CD8 T cells was split into five aliquots, four of which were sequenced. CD8 T cells were used in a methods study to benchmark molecular-identifier clustering-based TCR repertoire sequencing (MIDCIRS) and TCR RNA copy counting. Overall study results and their limits: Spiked-in Jurkat TCR RNA equivalent to a single cell was reported to be detectable even among more than 900,000 naive CD8 T cells. Modeling gave roughly 3 recovered TCR RNA copies per cell versus 9.5 to 10 by digital PCR, implying approximately 32% capture efficiency. Spiked-in Jurkat TCR RNA (approximately 10 copies' worth), which is not part of the donor repertoire, was contained in the naive libraries. In CMV-specific effector cells, clones with more than 20 RNA copies contained over 98% of molecules, whereas in naive cells such clones contained under 1% of molecules. Without barcode sub-clustering, chimeric consensus sequences inflated TCR diversity; chimeras reached as high as 47%. Highly expanded clone sizes could be underestimated if identical TCR molecules share a barcode.

The CDR3, cysteine through phenylalanine, is 16 amino acids long. The sequence is cut down to CDR3 DNA, 48 bases in frame from base 1. V ends up 5 bases short and J 0 bases short, with an unmatched junction base count of 10. The germline V gene (reference sequence) sets CDR1 to MNHEY and CDR2 to SMNVEV. Libraries came from PCR. Instrument on record: Illumina HiSeq 4000. Bulk TCR libraries were generated as previously described, with the TCR primers listed in Table S5 used. The Qiagen AllPrep DNA/RNA kit was used to purify total RNA. Before analysis, reads from multiple sequencing runs of one library were combined. Per the source publication's procedure: Reads were retained only if an exact TCR constant sequence was present, and the retained reads were trimmed to 150 nt and grouped according to their 12-nt molecular barcodes. Reads in each barcode group were sub-clustered using a 15% Levenshtein threshold, and a quality-weighted consensus sequence was built for each RNA molecule. Non-functional sequences were excluded, and lower-count sequences lying one edit away from another sequence were also excluded. Based on a fit of two negative binomial distributions, barcode sub-clusters having less than 20% of the maximum read count were discarded. Using fastp at Q25 and MiXCR, TCRdb reprocessed the public reads and kept productive beta chains. Each record represents a unique CDR3 protein, reported with the most common genes and DNA among its rows. The V and J calls follow TCRdb's processing rather than the paper's. In all, the sample holds some 65,000 distinct CDR3 sequences, and under 20% of those were seen once. The ten largest clones represent approximately 1.5% of the sample.

On this clonotype: Its antigen is currently not known. Base qualities are not at hand, and no much larger clone is one base apart.

Libraries of naive CD8 T cells were generated from about 19,000 to 1,100,000 sorted cells, with 10%, 30% or 50% of the purified RNA used. Naive CD8 T cells were FACS-sorted as CD8+CD4-CCR7+CD45RA+ on a BD FACSAria II into RLT Plus buffer. To test detection sensitivity, Jurkat RNA equivalent to about ten TCR copies was spiked into samples of roughly 19,000-1,000,000 naive CD8 T cells. CD8 T cells were enriched using RosetteSep CD8+ T Cell Enrichment Cocktail and Ficoll-Paque, and the enriched cells then underwent ACK red cell lysis. This receptor was taken from a human donor in good health. Some libraries in this study had Jurkat cell RNA spiked in. The receptor chain draws on TRBV27 and TRBJ2-7; 7 bases in the junction line up with TRBD2. The sample consisted of naive CD8+ T cells from blood, with Jurkat cell RNA spiked in. Taken with the paper, the label for cell subset or site translates to: FACS-sorted CD8+CD4-CCR7+CD45RA+ naive T cells. Here is the DNA: TGTGCCAGCAGTCCAGCTAGGGCTAGCGGCTCCTACGAGCAGTACTTC. Its translation reads: CASSPARASGSYEQYF.